Listed below are T cell receptor beta chains from one sample, sequenced in a study of CXCR3-negative and CXCR3-positive naive CD8 T cells. After re-calling the 5' RACE reads, TCRdb lists one entry per CDR3 protein, DNA absent. This table lists tens of thousands of distinct CDR3 sequences. Sequenced material: naive CXCR3- CD8+ T cells from blood. The receptors stem from a human donor in good health. Some clones in this sample may be carry-over from other donors' samples. CDR3s include the opening cysteine and the closing phenylalanine or tryptophan. Each record gives: CDR3 length, V gene, J gene, clone size, CDR3 protein. Clone size is not always given. Where it is, it says once, few, many or a class for expanded clones.

14,TRBV5-1,TRBJ1-5,.,CASSSTGLGQPQHF
16,TRBV4-1,TRBJ2-1,.,CASSQDSSGTFNEQFF
12,TRBV29-1,TRBJ1-2,.,CSVERQNYGYTF
13,TRBV19,TRBJ2-7,.,CASSISHGIEQYF
12,TRBV20-1,TRBJ1-1,.,CSASREHTEAFF
15,TRBV13,TRBJ2-7,.,CASSGGRDPYYEQYF
14,TRBV7-2,TRBJ1-1,.,CASSLGLGVTEAFF
17,TRBV4-3,TRBJ1-3,.,CASSQGQGGIDENTIYF
15,TRBV5-1,TRBJ2-5,.,CASSLAGGNGETQYF
14,TRBV25-1,TRBJ2-7,.,CASSVGQGPYEQYF
12,TRBV29-1,TRBJ2-3,.,CSAPETTDTQYF
13,TRBV5-1,TRBJ2-7,.,CASSLEAGYEQYF
13,TRBV6-4,TRBJ2-2,.,CASSEENTGELFF
15,TRBV19,TRBJ2-1,.,CASSIFRGSYNEQFF
16,TRBV4-2,TRBJ2-3,.,CASSQDQASGGDTQYF
15,TRBV29-1,TRBJ2-5,.,CSVEERRGDKETQYF
16,TRBV3-1,TRBJ2-5,.,CASSQGQGNSWETQYF
15,TRBV7-6,TRBJ1-4,.,CASSLLNVPSEKLFF
14,TRBV20-1,TRBJ2-7,.,CSARQVGGGYEQYF
14,TRBV4-3,TRBJ2-1,.,CASSPGLAGNEQFF
15,TRBV10-3,TRBJ2-7,.,CAISESSSGAYEQYF
18,TRBV4-3,TRBJ2-5,.,CASSQASGGTSVRETQYF
18,TRBV28,TRBJ2-5,.,CASSSRKKDLWGRETQYF
21,TRBV7-8,TRBJ2-3,.,CASSLSRGPVGGTGDADTQYF
13,TRBV12-3/TRBV12-4,TRBJ2-7,.,CASSLAQGGEQYF
13,TRBV27,TRBJ2-7,.,CASSSRWAYEQYF
18,TRBV5-1,TRBJ1-1,.,CASSSLKYRGPANTEAFF
12,TRBV12-3/TRBV12-4,TRBJ1-1,.,CASSYRGAEAFF
12,TRBV5-1,TRBJ2-7,.,CASSWRVYEQYF
11,TRBV28,TRBJ2-1,.,CATSEEAPQFF
11,TRBV5-1,TRBJ2-1,medium-sized,CASSVGLGQFF
17,TRBV12-5,TRBJ2-7,.,CASGLAPTYQSSYEQYF
13,TRBV29-1,TRBJ2-7,.,CSVEDSSSYEQYF